What follows are 3 T cell receptor beta chains derived from one specimen sequenced in a study of shared clonotypes between healthy human individuals. Sequenced by immunoSEQ multiplex PCR; TCRdb stores in-frame clones only, minus some. Of about 980,000 clones listed, about 80% were seen once; the top ten hold over 1.3%. The sequencing input was memory CD4+ T cells sorted from blood. The subset denotes: CD45RA-negative fraction. The receptors were gathered from a man aged 18-30 years in good health.

This clone was seen a single time. Here the CDR3 reads CASSFNSGQETQYF. The CDR3 DNA reads TGCGCCAGCAGCTTTAACAGCGGTCAAGAGACCCAGTACTTC. This chain uses TRBV5-1 with TRBJ2-5; D may be TRBD2 (5 bases). Deletions cut 2 bases from V and 2 bases from J, with 10 bases between. The CDR3 is 14 residues long. The germline CDR1 and CDR2 sequences are SGHRS and YFSETQ.

This chain joins TRBV5-4 and TRBJ2-5; D call uncertain. Trimming took off 4 bases at V and 1 base at J, with 2 bases between the two ends. The CDR3 contains 11 residues. Germline V CDR1 and CDR2: SGHNT, YYREEE (reference sequence). CDR3 residues: CASSLQETQYF. The CDR3 DNA reads as TGTGCCAGCAGCCTCCAAGAGACCCAGTACTTC.

The V gene is TRBV1, the J gene TRBJ1-3; the table gives TRBD1 as D, unverified against the DNA. TRBV1 corresponds to a pseudogene. The length of the CDR3 is 17 residues. CDR3 DNA: TGCACCAGCAGCCGATGGACAGGGGACTTTTGCGGAAACACCATATATTTT. Amino acids: CTSSRWTGDFCGNTIYF.